The 30 T cell receptor beta chains below come from one sample, sequenced in a study of blood T cell repertoires in COVID-19. Using immunoSEQ multiplex PCR, the repertoire was profiled, and TCRdb retains in-frame clones only, with some absent. The sample records some 60,000 clones, over 70% being singletons. Sequenced: peripheral blood. The receptors shown here come from a woman between 50 and 59 years old with active or convalescent COVID-19.

V usage is TRBV5-5 and J usage is TRBJ2-7; the match to TRBD1 covers 7 bases. V gave up 4 bases and J gave up 4 bases; unmatched junction bases: 17. Per germline, CDR1 SGHKS and CDR2 YYEKEE (reference sequence). The CDR3 extends over 17 amino acids. CDR3 nucleotide sequence: TGTGCCAGCAGCCCTGTGACAGGGTGGGAGATCGTGTACGAGCAGTACTTC. Amino acids: CASSPVTGWEIVYEQYF.

The J gene is TRBJ2-1, the V gene TRBV6-6, with 10 bases identical to TRBD1. Germline CDR1 is MNHNY and CDR2 is SVGAGI (reference sequence). The CDR3 consists of 15 residues. V shed 6 bases and J 3 bases; nucleotides not matched to a gene: 5. In DNA form, the CDR3 reads TGTGCCAGCAGCGAGGGACAGGGGTTCTACAATGAGCAGTTCTTC. Its translation: CASSEGQGFYNEQFF.

With respect to this clone: A read error may account for a junction end that differs from germline. The chain joins TRBV5-6 to TRBJ2-7, with TRBD1 matching 9 bases. In germline, CDR1 is SGHDT, CDR2 YYEEEE. The CDR3 is 12 amino acids. The CDR3 nucleotides read TGTGCCAGCAGCTTCCGGGACAGGGAATGGGACTTC. It encodes CASSFRDREWDF.

V gene TRBV7-6 combines with J gene TRBJ1-3; no clear D gene. With 0 bases removed from V and 7 bases from J, the gap between germline ends came to 13 bases. The germline V gene has CDR1 SGHVS and CDR2 FNYEAQ. The CDR3 runs 15 residues. CDR3 loop: CASSLALPPGNTIYF. As DNA, the CDR3 is TGTGCCAGCAGCTTAGCCTTACCCCCGGGGAACACCATATATTTT.

This clone was found once. V gene TRBV5-1 combines with J gene TRBJ2-2; 7 bases agree with TRBD2. The V segment lost 5 bases and the J segment 6 bases; nucleotides outside the gene matches: 10. This CDR3 comprises 15 residues. Germline V gene data show CDR1 as SGHRS and CDR2 as YFSETQ. The CDR3 DNA reads TGCGCCAGCAGACCTACTAGCGCCCCCGCCGGGGAGCTGTTTTTT. Translation gives CASRPTSAPAGELFF.

The V and J genes are TRBV24-1 and TRBJ2-3, with 7 bases aligning to TRBD2. Germline CDR1 reads KGHDR; CDR2 reads SFDVKD. The CDR3 is 17 residues long. Trimming at V came to 0 bases and at J to 0 bases, leaving 5 bases not matched to a gene. CDR3 nucleotide sequence: TGTGCCACCAGTGATTTGCGGAGCGGGGTCAGCACAGATACGCAGTATTTT. Encoded protein: CATSDLRSGVSTDTQYF.

This chain connects TRBV4-2 to TRBJ2-3; TRBD1 aligns across 7 bases. CDR3 size: 17 residues. J gave up 4 bases and V 3 bases, and 13 bases lay outside the gene matches. Germline values: CDR1 LGHNA, CDR2 YNFKEQ. The CDR3 reads CASSQTGTRVFPDTQYF. CDR3 bases: TGTGCCAGCAGCCAGACAGGGACGAGGGTTTTTCCAGATACGCAGTATTTT.

This sequence joins TRBV30 and TRBJ2-2, with a possible D match to TRBD1 (6 bases). V lost 4 bases, J lost 5 bases, and 11 bases lay in between. Per germline, CDR1 GTSNPN and CDR2 SVGIG (reference sequence). The CDR3 totals 13 residues. The CDR3 reads CAWTRGGTGELFF. In DNA form, the CDR3 reads TGTGCCTGGACGCGAGGGGGAACCGGGGAGCTGTTTTTT.

The gene calls are TRBV3-1 (or the pseudogene TRBV3-2) and TRBJ1-6; 7 bases match TRBD1. The CDR3 loop spans 16 amino acids. Germline-derived CDR1 and CDR2 are LGHDT and YNNKEL (reference sequence). The J segment lost 7 bases and the V segment lost 0 bases, leaving 6 bases of the junction unmatched. CDR3 DNA: TGTGCCAGCAGCCAAGACCAGGACAGGCCCAATTCACCCCTCCACTTT. It specifies CASSQDQDRPNSPLHF.

The rearrangement joins TRBV27 to TRBJ2-7, with D unclear. CDR1 is MNHEY, CDR2 SMNVEV, per germline (reference sequence). The CDR3 extends over 13 amino acids. The V gene lost 8 bases and the J gene lost 6 bases, with 17 bases spanning the gap. The CDR3 DNA reads as TGTGCCAGCGGTAGCTCTATAGGCCGCGAGCAGTACTTC. This gives the protein CASGSSIGREQYF.

The chain is built from TRBV5-6 and TRBJ1-1; D uncertain. Between the trimmed V and J ends, which lost 4 bases and 3 bases, there was a span of 16 bases. CDR1 SGHDT and CDR2 YYEEEE come from the germline V gene. The CDR3 runs 15 residues. DNA for the CDR3: TGTGCCAGCAGCCCCCCGGCGGGCGGGCACACTGAAGCTTTCTTT. Amino acids: CASSPPAGGHTEAFF.

CDR3 nucleotide sequence: TGTGCCAGCACTCAAAAGGGAGGAGGGGTCACCGGGGAGCTGTTTTTT. Translation: CASTQKGGGVTGELFF. The chain couples TRBV25-1 to TRBJ2-2; a possible D gene is TRBD2 (6 bases). The germline V gene has CDR1 MGHDK and CDR2 SYGVNS. V dropped 7 bases and J dropped 4 bases, with 19 bases sitting between them. This CDR3 comprises 16 residues.

This clone was observed once. V and J are TRBV24-1 and TRBJ2-3; TRBD2 agrees at 13 bases. The germline V gene encodes CDR1 KGHDR and CDR2 SFDVKD. The V segment lost 4 bases and the J segment 6 bases; nucleotides outside the gene matches: 6. The CDR3 covers 16 residues. Here the CDR3 reads CATSEGLAGRGDTQYF. CDR3 bases: TGTGCCACCAGTGAGGGACTAGCGGGGAGAGGCGATACGCAGTATTTT.

This clone was detected once. The V call is TRBV10-3, the J call TRBJ2-2; 12 nucleotides match TRBD2. V dropped 6 bases and J dropped 5; count of bases not matched to a gene: 7. The germline V gene encodes CDR1 ENHRY and CDR2 SYGVKD. The CDR3 extends over 16 amino acids. The CDR3 nucleotides are TGTGCCATCAGCGGGAGACTAGCGGGAGATACCGGGGAGCTGTTTTTT. It is translated as CAISGRLAGDTGELFF.

V is TRBV2 and J is TRBJ1-1, with TRBD1 matching 11 bases. The CDR3 is made up of 16 amino acids. Trimming took 0 bases from V and 11 from J; bases not matched to a gene: 11. Germline CDR1 and CDR2: SNHLY and FYNNEI. The CDR3 bases are TGTGCCAGCAGTGAAGCGAGGGACAGGGGGGAACGTGAGGCTTTCTTT. Translating gives CASSEARDRGEREAFF.

This chain links TRBV4-1 with TRBJ1-2, with no clear D. This CDR3 contains 13 residues. Germline V gives CDR1 MGHRA, CDR2 YSYEKL. V lost 3 bases, J lost 0 bases, and 5 bases lay in between. CDR3: CASSQRTNYGYTF. The CDR3 DNA reads as TGCGCCAGCAGCCAGCGGACTAACTATGGCTACACCTTC.

This clone occurred a few times. The same CDR3 is also encoded by other DNA sequences in this sample. This rearrangement joins TRBV7-8 to TRBJ1-1; D is perhaps TRBD1 (5 bases). Germline assignment: CDR1 SGHVS and CDR2 FQNEAQ. The CDR3 loop spans 13 amino acids. Trimming took 1 base from V and 5 from J, leaving 8 bases between them. This chain's CDR3 is CASSLGGETEAFF. CDR3 nucleotide sequence: TGTGCCAGCAGCTTAGGGGGGGAAACTGAAGCTTTCTTT. Using reference TRBV7-8 and TRBJ1-1 for the parts outside the CDR3, the full variable domain is GAGVSQSPRYKVAKRGQDVALRCDPISGHVSLFWYQQALGQGPEFLTYFQNEAQLDKSGLPSDRFFAERPEGSVSTLKIQRTQQEDSAVYLCASSLGGETEAFFGQGTRLTVV.

This clone was recorded a few times. The chain joins TRBV5-4 to TRBJ1-1; D remains ambiguous. The length of the CDR3 is 12 residues. The V gene's germline CDR1 is SGHNT and CDR2 YYREEE (reference sequence). V was shortened by 0 bases and J by 3 bases, with 3 bases between the two germline ends. CDR3 nucleotide sequence: TGTGCCAGCAGCTTGGGAGACACTGAAGCTTTCTTT. This codes for CASSLGDTEAFF. Looking up the rest from reference TRBV5-4 and TRBJ1-1 gives the full variable domain: ETGVTQSPTHLIKTRGQQVTLRCSSQSGHNTVSWYQQALGQGPQFIFQYYREEENGRGNFPPRFSGLQFPNYSSELNVNALELDDSALYLCASSLGDTEAFFGQGTRLTVV.

Regarding this clone: A junction end diverges from the germline sequence, so it may reflect a read error. This same CDR3 is encoded by further DNA sequences in the sample. V and J are TRBV19 and TRBJ1-2; D is unclear. The CDR3 covers 15 residues. Germline assignment: CDR1 LNHDA and CDR2 SQIVND (reference sequence). The chain's CDR3 is CASSLLNGPVYGYTF. The CDR3, as DNA: TGCGCCAGTAGTTTGTTAAATGGGCCGGTCTATGGCTACACCTTC.

This clone was counted a single time. CDR3 nucleotide sequence: TGTGCCAGCAGTTACTCCGGGGAGACCCAGTACTTC. It specifies CASSYSGETQYF. The gene calls are TRBV6-2 or TRBV6-3 and TRBJ2-5; no reliable D call. V was cut by 0 bases and J by 5 bases, with 4 bases left in between. CDR3 length equals 12 residues. Germline V lookup: CDR1 MNHEY, CDR2 SVGEGT.

The V gene is TRBV7-9, the J gene TRBJ1-2; no firm D call. Looked up from germline, CDR1 is SEHNR and CDR2 is FQNEAQ (reference sequence). CDR3 length: 16 residues. V lost 0 bases and J lost 5, with 16 bases in between. The CDR3 nucleotides are TGTGCCAGCAGCTTAGCCGCCGGTATAAGAGGGTATGGCTACACCTTC. Translation gives CASSLAAGIRGYGYTF.

This clone was observed a few times. This chain joins TRBV6-5 and TRBJ1-5, with 9 bases matching TRBD1. CDR1 is MNHEY, CDR2 SVGAGI, per germline. The trim removed 6 bases at V and 7 bases at J, leaving 7 bases unmatched. The CDR3 is 14 residues long. The CDR3 region is CASSVTGGEQPQHF. CDR3 sequence (DNA): TGTGCCAGCAGCGTGACAGGGGGAGAGCAGCCCCAGCATTTT.

The V gene is TRBV28, the J gene TRBJ1-5; a possible D gene is TRBD1 (5 bases). CDR3 length equals 12 residues. The germline V and J ends were trimmed by 3 bases and 9 bases, with 9 bases remaining between them. The germline gives CDR1 MDHEN, CDR2 SYDVKM. CDR3 nucleotide sequence: TGTGCCAGCAGTTTTTTGGGGGGGCCCCAGCATTTT. This gives the protein CASSFLGGPQHF. Supplemented by reference TRBV28 and TRBJ1-5, the full variable domain reads DVKVTQSSRYLVKRTGEKVFLECVQDMDHENMFWYRQDPGLGLRLIYFSYDVKMKEKGDIPEGYSVSREKKERFSLILESASTNQTSMYLCASSFLGGPQHFGDGTRLSIL.

The J gene is TRBJ1-5, the V gene TRBV7-5; TRBD1 is taken as the D call from the table, unchecked against the DNA. TRBV7-5 is a listed pseudogene. This CDR3 has 16 amino acids. The CDR3 region is CVRSPDREDSNQPQHF. The DNA for the CDR3 is TGTGTCAGAAGCCCGGACAGGGAAGATAGCAATCAGCCCCAGCATTTT.

This sequence joins TRBV7-6 and TRBJ2-3, with 7 bases lining up with TRBD2. This CDR3 has 16 residues. Per germline, CDR1 SGHVS and CDR2 FNYEAQ. With 1 base clipped from V and 0 bases from J, the junction kept 4 bases outside the gene matches. Here the CDR3 DNA reads TGTGCCAGCAGCTTAGATAGCGGGCCCAGCACAGATACGCAGTATTTT. Translated: CASSLDSGPSTDTQYF.

The chain has TRBV7-9 and TRBJ2-1, with 10 bases fitting TRBD2. The CDR3 is 17 residues long. Losses at the gene ends were 5 bases for V and 9 bases for J; bases not matched to a gene: 16. In germline, CDR1 is SEHNR, CDR2 FQNEAQ (reference sequence). In DNA form, the CDR3 reads TGTGCCAGCAGCCCCCACCGCCCTAGCGGGAGCGCCGCTGAGCAGTTCTTC. Translating it yields CASSPHRPSGSAAEQFF.

The chain couples TRBV18 to TRBJ2-5; 7 positions match TRBD1. Looked up from germline, CDR1 is KGHSH and CDR2 is LQKENI. The CDR3 runs to 14 residues. With V trimmed by 3 bases and J by 3 bases, 4 bases remained unmatched. The CDR3 nucleotides read TGTGCCAGCTCACCTTGGACAGGCGAAGAGACCCAGTACTTC. Translating it yields CASSPWTGEETQYF.

This clone showed up just a few times. This chain's CDR3 is CASSLAGGDTEAFF. CDR3 bases: TGTGCCAGCAGCTTGGCAGGAGGGGACACTGAAGCTTTCTTT. The chain recombines TRBV5-7 with TRBJ1-1; TRBD1 might be the D (5 bases). TRBV5-7 is classed as an ORF, of uncertain function. The CDR3 contains 14 residues. With 0 bases removed from V and 3 bases from J, the gap between germline ends came to 9 bases.

This clone has just one count. V is TRBV19 and J is TRBJ2-1, with TRBD2 identical over 10 bases. The CDR3 runs to 14 residues. The germline CDR1 and CDR2 sequences are LNHDA and SQIVND (reference sequence). Trimming took 6 bases from V and 9 from J; bases not matched to a gene: 8. The CDR3 DNA reads TGTGCCAGTAGCCTCGGGACTAGCGTTCCTGAGCAGTTCTTC. As protein: CASSLGTSVPEQFF. The full variable domain, in which reference TRBV19 and TRBJ2-1 provide the parts outside the CDR3, is DGGITQSPKYLFRKEGQNVTLSCEQNLNHDAMYWYRQDPGQGLRLIYYSQIVNDFQKGDIAEGYSVSREKKESFPLTVTSAQKNPTAFYLCASSLGTSVPEQFFGPGTRLTVL.

Turning to this clone: A much bigger clone sits one base away, suggesting this may be a read error. The gene calls are TRBV5-1 and TRBJ2-1; TRBD2 matches at 13 bases. Germline CDR1 and CDR2: SGHRS and YFSETQ. The CDR3 covers 17 residues. The CDR3 DNA is TGCGCCAGCAGCTGGGCCGGACTAGCGGGAGTCTACAATGAGCAGCTCTTC. It encodes CASSWAGLAGVYNEQLF.